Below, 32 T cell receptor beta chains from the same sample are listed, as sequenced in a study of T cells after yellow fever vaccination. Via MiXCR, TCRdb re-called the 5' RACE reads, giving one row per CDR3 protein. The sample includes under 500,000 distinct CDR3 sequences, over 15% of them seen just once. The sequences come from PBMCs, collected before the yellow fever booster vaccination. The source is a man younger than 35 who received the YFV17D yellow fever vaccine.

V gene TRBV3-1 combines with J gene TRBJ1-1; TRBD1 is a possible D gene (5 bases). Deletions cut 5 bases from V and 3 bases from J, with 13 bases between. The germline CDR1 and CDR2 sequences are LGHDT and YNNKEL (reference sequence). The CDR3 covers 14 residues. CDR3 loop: CASSWGRRDTEAFF. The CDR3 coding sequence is TGTGCCAGCAGCTGGGGACGAAGGGACACTGAAGCTTTCTTT.

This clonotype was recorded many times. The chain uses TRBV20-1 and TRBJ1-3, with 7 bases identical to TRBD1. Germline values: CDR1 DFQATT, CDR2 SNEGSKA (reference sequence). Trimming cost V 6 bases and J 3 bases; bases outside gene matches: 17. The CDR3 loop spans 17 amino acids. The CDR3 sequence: CSAASGQEGLLGNTIYF. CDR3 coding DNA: TGCAGTGCCGCCTCCGGACAGGAAGGGCTTCTTGGAAACACCATATATTTT.

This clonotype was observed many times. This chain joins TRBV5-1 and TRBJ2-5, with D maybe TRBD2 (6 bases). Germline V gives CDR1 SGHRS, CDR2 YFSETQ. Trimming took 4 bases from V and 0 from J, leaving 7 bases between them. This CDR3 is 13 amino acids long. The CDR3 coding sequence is TGCGCCAGCAGCGCGGGGTACCAAGAGACCCAGTACTTC. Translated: CASSAGYQETQYF.

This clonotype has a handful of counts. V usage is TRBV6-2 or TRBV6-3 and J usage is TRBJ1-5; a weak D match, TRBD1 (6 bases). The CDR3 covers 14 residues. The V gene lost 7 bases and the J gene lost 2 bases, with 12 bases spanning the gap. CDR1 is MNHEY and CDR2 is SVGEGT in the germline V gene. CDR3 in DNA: TGTGCCAGCAAAATACAGGGTCGCAATCAGCCCCAGCATTTT. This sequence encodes CASKIQGRNQPQHF.

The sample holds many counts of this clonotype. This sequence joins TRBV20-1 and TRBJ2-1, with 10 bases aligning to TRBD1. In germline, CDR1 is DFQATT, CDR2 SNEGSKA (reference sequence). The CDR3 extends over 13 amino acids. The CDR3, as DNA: TGCAACGCGCGGGACAGGGGACGGGCTGAGCAGTTCTTC. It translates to CNARDRGRAEQFF.

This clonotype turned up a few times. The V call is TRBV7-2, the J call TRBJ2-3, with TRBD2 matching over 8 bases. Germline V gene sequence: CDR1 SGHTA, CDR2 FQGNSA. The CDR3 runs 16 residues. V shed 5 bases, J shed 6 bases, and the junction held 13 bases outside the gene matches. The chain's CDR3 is CASSRSASGGSDTQYF. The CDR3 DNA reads TGTGCCAGCAGCCGTTCCGCCAGCGGGGGCTCCGATACGCAGTATTTT.

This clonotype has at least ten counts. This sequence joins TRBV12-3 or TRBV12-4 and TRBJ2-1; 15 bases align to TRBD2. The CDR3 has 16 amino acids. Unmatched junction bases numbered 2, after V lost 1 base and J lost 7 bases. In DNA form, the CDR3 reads TGTGCCAGCAGTTTAGAAGGACTAGCGGGGGGGAATGAGCAGTTCTTC. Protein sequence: CASSLEGLAGGNEQFF.

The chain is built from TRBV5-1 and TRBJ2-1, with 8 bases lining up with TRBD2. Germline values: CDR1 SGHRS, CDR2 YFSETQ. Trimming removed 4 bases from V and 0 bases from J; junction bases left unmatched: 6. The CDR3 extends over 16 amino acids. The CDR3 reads CASSPVAGSSYNEQFF. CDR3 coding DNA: TGCGCCAGCAGCCCGGTAGCGGGAAGCTCCTACAATGAGCAGTTCTTC.

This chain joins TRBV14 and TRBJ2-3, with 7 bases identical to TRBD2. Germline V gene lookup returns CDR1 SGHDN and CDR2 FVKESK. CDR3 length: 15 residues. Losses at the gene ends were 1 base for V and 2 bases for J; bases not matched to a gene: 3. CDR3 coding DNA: TGTGCCAGCAGCCAAGTGGGAGGGGACACAGATACGCAGTATTTT. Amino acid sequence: CASSQVGGDTDTQYF.

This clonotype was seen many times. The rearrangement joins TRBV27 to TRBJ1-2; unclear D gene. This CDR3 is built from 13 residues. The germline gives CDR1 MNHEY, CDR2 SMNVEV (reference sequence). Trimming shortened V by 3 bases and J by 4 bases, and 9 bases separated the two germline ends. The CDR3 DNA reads TGTGCCAGCAGTTTCCCTGGTGGCTATGGCTACACCTTC. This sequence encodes CASSFPGGYGYTF.

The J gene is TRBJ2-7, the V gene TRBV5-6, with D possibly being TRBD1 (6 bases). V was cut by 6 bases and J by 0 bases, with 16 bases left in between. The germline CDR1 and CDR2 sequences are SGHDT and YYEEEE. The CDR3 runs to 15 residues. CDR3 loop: CASTRAATGSYEQYF. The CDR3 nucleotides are TGTGCCAGCACCCGGGCGGCGACAGGCTCCTACGAGCAGTACTTC.

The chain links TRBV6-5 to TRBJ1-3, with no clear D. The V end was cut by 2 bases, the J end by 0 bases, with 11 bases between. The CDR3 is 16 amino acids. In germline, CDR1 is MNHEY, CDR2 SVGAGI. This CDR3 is CASSYVGPNSGNTIYF. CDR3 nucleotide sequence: TGTGCCAGCAGTTACGTAGGACCGAACTCTGGAAACACCATATATTTT.

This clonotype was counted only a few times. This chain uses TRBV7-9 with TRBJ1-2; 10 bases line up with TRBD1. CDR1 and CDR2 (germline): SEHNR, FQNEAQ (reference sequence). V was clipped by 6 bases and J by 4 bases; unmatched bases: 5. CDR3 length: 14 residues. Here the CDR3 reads CASRGDRGIYGYTF. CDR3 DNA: TGTGCCAGCAGGGGGGACAGGGGCATCTATGGCTACACCTTC. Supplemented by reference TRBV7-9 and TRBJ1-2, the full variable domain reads DTGVSQNPRHKITKRGQNVTFRCDPISEHNRLYWYRQTLGQGPEFLTYFQNEAQLEKSRLLSDRFSAERPKGSFSTLEIQRTEQGDSAMYLCASRGDRGIYGYTFGSGTRLTVV.

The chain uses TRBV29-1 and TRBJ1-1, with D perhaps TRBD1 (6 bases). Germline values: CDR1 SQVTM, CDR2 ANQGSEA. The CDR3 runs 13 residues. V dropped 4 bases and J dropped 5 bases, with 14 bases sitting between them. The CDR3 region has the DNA TGCAGCGTTGTAAAGGGAGGGGGGACTGAAGCTTTCTTT. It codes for CSVVKGGGTEAFF.

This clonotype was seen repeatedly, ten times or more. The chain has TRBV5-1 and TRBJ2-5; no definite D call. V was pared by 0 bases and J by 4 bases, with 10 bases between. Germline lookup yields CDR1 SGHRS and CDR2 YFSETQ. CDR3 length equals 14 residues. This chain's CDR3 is CASSLEGPGETQYF. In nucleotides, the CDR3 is TGCGCCAGCAGCTTGGAGGGTCCGGGAGAGACCCAGTACTTC. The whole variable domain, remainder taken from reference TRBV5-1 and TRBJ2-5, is KAGVTQTPRYLIKTRGQQVTLSCSPISGHRSVSWYQQTPGQGLQFLFEYFSETQRNKGNFPGRFSGRQFSNSRSEMNVSTLELGDSALYLCASSLEGPGETQYFGPGTRLLVL.

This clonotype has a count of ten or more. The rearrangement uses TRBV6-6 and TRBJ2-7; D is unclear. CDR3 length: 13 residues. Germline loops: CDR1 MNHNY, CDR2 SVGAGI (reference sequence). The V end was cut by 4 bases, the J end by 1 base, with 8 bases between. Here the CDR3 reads CASSSADSYEQYV. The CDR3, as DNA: TGTGCCAGCAGTTCGGCCGATTCCTACGAGCAGTACGTC.

The CDR3 sequence: CASLDRVRTGELFF. The CDR3 nucleotides read TGTGCCAGCCTGGACAGGGTTCGCACCGGGGAGCTGTTTTTT. The chain has TRBV12-3 or TRBV12-4 and TRBJ2-2; 8 nucleotides align to TRBD1. This CDR3 region has 14 residues. After removal of 8 bases from V and 4 bases from J, the junction contained 6 bases not matched to a gene.

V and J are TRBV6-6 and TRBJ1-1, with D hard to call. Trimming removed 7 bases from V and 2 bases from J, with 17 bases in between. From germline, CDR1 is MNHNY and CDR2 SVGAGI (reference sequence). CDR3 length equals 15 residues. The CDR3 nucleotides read TGTGCCAGCACCACTCACCAGGACCCAAACACTGAAGCTTTCTTT. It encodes CASTTHQDPNTEAFF.

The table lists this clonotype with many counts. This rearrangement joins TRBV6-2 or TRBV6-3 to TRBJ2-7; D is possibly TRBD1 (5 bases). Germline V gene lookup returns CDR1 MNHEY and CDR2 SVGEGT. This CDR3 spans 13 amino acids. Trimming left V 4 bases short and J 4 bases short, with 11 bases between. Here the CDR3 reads CASSSRQGYEQYF. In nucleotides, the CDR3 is TGTGCCAGCAGTTCTCGTCAGGGATACGAGCAGTACTTC.

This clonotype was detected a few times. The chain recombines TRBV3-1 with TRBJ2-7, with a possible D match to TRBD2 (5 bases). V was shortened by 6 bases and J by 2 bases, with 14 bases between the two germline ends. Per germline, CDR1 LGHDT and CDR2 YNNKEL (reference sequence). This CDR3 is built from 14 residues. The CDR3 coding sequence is TGTGCCAGCAGGGGCCGCGGGCCGCCCTACGAGCAGTACTTC. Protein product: CASRGRGPPYEQYF.

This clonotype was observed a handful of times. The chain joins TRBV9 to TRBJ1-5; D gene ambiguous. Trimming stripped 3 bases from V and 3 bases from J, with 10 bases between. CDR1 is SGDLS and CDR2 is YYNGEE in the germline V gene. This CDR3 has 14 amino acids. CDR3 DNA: TGTGCCAGCAGCGAGGGTCAGTCCAATCAGCCCCAGCATTTT. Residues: CASSEGQSNQPQHF.

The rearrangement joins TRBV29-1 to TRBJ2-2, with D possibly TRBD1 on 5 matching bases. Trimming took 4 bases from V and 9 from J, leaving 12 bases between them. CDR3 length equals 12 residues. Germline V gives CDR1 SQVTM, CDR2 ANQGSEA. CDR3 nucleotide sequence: TGCAGCGTTGGACAGACGACCCGGGAGCTGTTTTTT. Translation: CSVGQTTRELFF.

The CDR3 protein is CASSEWVTGDTEAFF. The CDR3 DNA sequence: TGCGCCAGCAGCGAATGGGTCACCGGTGACACTGAAGCTTTCTTT. The chain recombines TRBV4-3 with TRBJ1-1; unclear D gene. V gave up 5 bases and J gave up 3 bases, with 16 bases separating them. Germline loops: CDR1 LGHNA, CDR2 YSLEER. This CDR3 is built from 15 residues.

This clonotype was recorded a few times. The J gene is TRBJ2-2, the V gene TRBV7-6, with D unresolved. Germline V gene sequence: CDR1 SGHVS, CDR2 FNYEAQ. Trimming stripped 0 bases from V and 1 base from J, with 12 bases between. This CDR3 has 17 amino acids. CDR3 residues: CASSLAIGLVNTGELFF. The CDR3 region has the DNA TGTGCCAGCAGCTTAGCGATCGGGCTAGTGAACACCGGGGAGCTGTTTTTT.

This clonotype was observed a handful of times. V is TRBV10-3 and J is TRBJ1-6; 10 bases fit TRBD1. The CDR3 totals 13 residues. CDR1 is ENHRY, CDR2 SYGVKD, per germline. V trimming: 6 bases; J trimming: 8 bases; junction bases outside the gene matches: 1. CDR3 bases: TGTGCCATCAGAGGACAGGGGGATTCACCCCTCCACTTT. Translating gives CAIRGQGDSPLHF.

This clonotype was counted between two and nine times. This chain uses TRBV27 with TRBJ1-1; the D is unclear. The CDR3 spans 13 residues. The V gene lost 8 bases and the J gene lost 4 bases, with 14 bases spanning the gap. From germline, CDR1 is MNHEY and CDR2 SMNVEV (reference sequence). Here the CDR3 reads CASATWGGTEAFF. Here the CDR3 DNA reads TGTGCCAGCGCCACCTGGGGAGGCACTGAAGCTTTCTTT.

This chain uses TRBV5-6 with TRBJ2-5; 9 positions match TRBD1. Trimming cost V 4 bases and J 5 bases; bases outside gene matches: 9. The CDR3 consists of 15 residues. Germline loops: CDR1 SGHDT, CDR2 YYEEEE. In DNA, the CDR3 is TGTGCCAGCAGCCGTCGGACAGGGGCGGGCGAGACCCAGTACTTC. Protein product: CASSRRTGAGETQYF.

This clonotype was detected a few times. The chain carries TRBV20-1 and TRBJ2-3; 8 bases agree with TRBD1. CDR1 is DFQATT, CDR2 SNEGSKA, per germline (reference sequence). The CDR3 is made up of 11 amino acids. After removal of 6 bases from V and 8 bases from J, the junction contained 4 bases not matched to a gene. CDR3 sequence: CSAETGVTQYF. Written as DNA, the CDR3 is TGCAGTGCCGAGACAGGGGTTACGCAGTATTTT.

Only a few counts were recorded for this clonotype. CDR3 sequence reads: CASSQVGIGETQYF. As DNA, the CDR3 is TGTGCCAGCAGCCAAGTGGGAATTGGGGAGACCCAGTACTTC. The chain joins TRBV4-2 to TRBJ2-5; D remains unclear. Germline values: CDR1 LGHNA, CDR2 YNFKEQ. V was cut by 1 base and J by 5 bases, with 11 bases left in between. This CDR3 contains 14 residues.

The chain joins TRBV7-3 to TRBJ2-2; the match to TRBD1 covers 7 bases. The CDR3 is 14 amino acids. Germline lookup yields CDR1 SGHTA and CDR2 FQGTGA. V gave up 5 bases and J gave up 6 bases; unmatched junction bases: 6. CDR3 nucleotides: TGTGCCAGCAGCCCTACAGGGGTGGCCGGGGAGCTGTTTTTT. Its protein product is CASSPTGVAGELFF.

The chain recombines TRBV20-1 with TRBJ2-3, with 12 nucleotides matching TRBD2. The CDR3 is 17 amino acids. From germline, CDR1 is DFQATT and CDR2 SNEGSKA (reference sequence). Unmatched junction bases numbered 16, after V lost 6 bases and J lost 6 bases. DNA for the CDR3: TGCAGTGCAACCGCACAGTCTAGCGGGGGGGCCCCGGATACGCAGTATTTT. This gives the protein CSATAQSSGGAPDTQYF.

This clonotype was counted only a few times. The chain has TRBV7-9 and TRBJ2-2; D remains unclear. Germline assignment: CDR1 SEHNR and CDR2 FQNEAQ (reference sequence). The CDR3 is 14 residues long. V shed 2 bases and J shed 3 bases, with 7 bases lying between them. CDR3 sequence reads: CASSLISYTGELFF. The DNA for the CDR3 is TGTGCCAGCAGCTTAATTTCCTACACCGGGGAGCTGTTTTTT.